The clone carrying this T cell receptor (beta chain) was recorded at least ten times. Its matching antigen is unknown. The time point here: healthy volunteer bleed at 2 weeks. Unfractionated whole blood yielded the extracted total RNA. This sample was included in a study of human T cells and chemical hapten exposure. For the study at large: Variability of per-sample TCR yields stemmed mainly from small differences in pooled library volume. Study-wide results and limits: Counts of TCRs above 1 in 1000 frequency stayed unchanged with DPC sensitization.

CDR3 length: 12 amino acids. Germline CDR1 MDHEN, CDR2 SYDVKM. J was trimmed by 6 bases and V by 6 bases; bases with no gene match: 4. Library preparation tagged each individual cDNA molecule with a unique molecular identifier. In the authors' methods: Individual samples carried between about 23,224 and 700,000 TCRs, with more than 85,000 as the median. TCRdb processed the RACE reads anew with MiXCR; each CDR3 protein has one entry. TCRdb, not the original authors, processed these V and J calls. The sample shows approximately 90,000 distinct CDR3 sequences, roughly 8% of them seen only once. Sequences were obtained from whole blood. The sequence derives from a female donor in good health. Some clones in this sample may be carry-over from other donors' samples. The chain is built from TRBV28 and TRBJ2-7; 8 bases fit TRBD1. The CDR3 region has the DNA TGTGCCAGCAGCTATCAGGGGGCCGAGCAGTACTTC. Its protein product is CASSYQGAEQYF.